These T cell receptor beta chains were read from a single sample in a study of shared clonotypes between healthy human individuals. Here immunoSEQ multiplex PCR was the method, and the copy in TCRdb shows in-frame clones only, minus some. The data contain around 560,000 clones, roughly 96% of them seen just once; the ten biggest clones take up about 0.11%. The source material was naive CD8+ T cells sorted from blood. The receptors were gathered from a woman aged 25-40 years in good health. Both conserved end residues are part of each CDR3. Fields, in order: D gene, J gene, clone size, V gene, CDR3 DNA, CDR3 protein. A D gene is named only where the DNA matches it firmly. Clone size is shown for a subset of rows, as once, few, many or a class of expanded clone.

TRBD1 TRBJ1-4 - TRBV6-5 TGTGCCAGCAGTACAACAGGGGCGACTAATGAAAAACTGTTTTTT CASSTTGATNEKLFF
- TRBJ2-1 - TRBV27 TGTGCCAGCAGTTTATCGCGGGCGGTTGACAATGAGCAGTTCTTC CASSLSRAVDNEQFF
- TRBJ2-7 - TRBV28 TGTGCCAGCAGTCCGCCTGAGAAACCCTACGAGCAGTACTTC CASSPPEKPYEQYF
TRBD2 TRBJ2-5 - TRBV5-6 TGTGCCAGCAGCCTCGGACTAGCCCAAGAGACCCAGTACTTC CASSLGLAQETQYF
- TRBJ1-1 - TRBV29-1 TGCAGCGTTGAAGAGGGCCAGGGGAACACTGAAGCTTTCTTT CSVEEGQGNTEAFF
TRBD2 TRBJ2-1 - TRBV4-2 TGTGCCAGCAGCCAATCGACTAGCGGGTTCTACAATGAGCAGTTCTTC CASSQSTSGFYNEQFF
- TRBJ1-4 - TRBV28 TGTGCCAGCAGTGAAATCGGTACGGGTGAAAAACTGTTTTTT CASSEIGTGEKLFF
- TRBJ1-1 - TRBV13 TGTGCCAGCAGCAGGGAGCCGGACACTGAAGCTTTCTTT CASSREPDTEAFF
TRBD2 TRBJ2-2 - TRBV4-1 TGCGCCAGCAGCCCCTGGACTAGCGGGAACACCGGGGAGCTGTTTTTT CASSPWTSGNTGELFF
TRBD2 TRBJ2-1 - TRBV9 TGTGCCAGCAGCGTATTTCGGGAGGGCCAGAGTGAGCAGTTCTTC CASSVFREGQSEQFF
TRBD1 TRBJ1-2 - TRBV14 TGTGCCAGCAGCGCCCAGGGGGCGCTTGGCTACACCTTC CASSAQGALGYTF
- TRBJ2-7 once TRBV4-1 TGCGCCAGCAGCCAAGTTCCGGGGGCCCACGAGCAGTACTTC CASSQVPGAHEQYF
- TRBJ1-1 - TRBV9 TGTGCCAGCCAACTTACAGAGAACACTGAAGCTTTCTTT CASQLTENTEAFF
- TRBJ1-4 - TRBV13 TGTGCCAGCAGCCTGGGCTTCCTAGCCGAAAAACTGTTTTTT CASSLGFLAEKLFF
- TRBJ2-7 - TRBV28 TGTGCCAGCAGCACGGGACTCCCCTCCTACGAGCAGTACTTC CASSTGLPSYEQYF
- TRBJ2-1 - TRBV19 TGTGCCAGCCGACCCCTATTCGGAGACTTCCGCTTGGTTGGGGATGAGCAGTTCTTC CASRPLFGDFRLVGDEQFF
TRBD1 TRBJ1-4 - TRBV14 TGTGCCAGCAGCCCCGGGACAGGGGAGGGGTATGAAAAACTGTTTTTT CASSPGTGEGYEKLFF
TRBD1 TRBJ2-5 - TRBV28 TGTGCCAGCAGTTTACTTACAGGGGTTGGAGAGACCCAGTACTTC CASSLLTGVGETQYF
- TRBJ1-5 - TRBV11-2 TGTGCCAGCAGCTTAGATCAGGGAAGCAATCAGCCCCAGCATTTT CASSLDQGSNQPQHF
- TRBJ1-1 - TRBV5-1 TGCGCCAGCAAAGACGGTACCACTGAAGCTTTCTTT CASKDGTTEAFF
TRBD2 TRBJ2-1 - TRBV19 TGTGCCAGTACCCCGACTAGCGGGAGCGATGAGCAGTTCTTC CASTPTSGSDEQFF
- TRBJ1-2 - TRBV7-9 TGTGCCATTTTGGCCCTTGGACAAGGAGGCTATGGCTACACCTTC CAILALGQGGYGYTF
- TRBJ2-2 - TRBV13 TGTGCCAGCAGCTTAGGACAGGTGAACACCGGGGAGCTGTTTTTT CASSLGQVNTGELFF
TRBD1 TRBJ2-7 - TRBV28 TGTGCCAGCAGTTTCGGGACAGGTGACCTTCTTCCTGCCTACGAGCAGTACTTC CASSFGTGDLLPAYEQYF
TRBD2 TRBJ2-7 - TRBV2 TGTGCCAGCAGTGAAGGAACCGGGACTAGAAGCTACGAGCAGTACTTC CASSEGTGTRSYEQYF
TRBD1 TRBJ2-3 - TRBV27 TGTGCCAGCAGTTTCCCACGGGCAGGCGGGACAGGGGTGACGACAGATACGCAGTATTTT CASSFPRAGGTGVTTDTQYF
- TRBJ1-3 once TRBV5-6 TGTGCCAGCAGCTTGGGAATCCCTGGAAACACCATATATTTT CASSLGIPGNTIYF
- TRBJ2-1 - TRBV28 TGTGCCAGCAGCCACAATGAGCAGTTCTTC CASSHNEQFF
- TRBJ2-7 - TRBV7-8 TGTGCCAGCAGCCACCGTAGTCTAGCGGACAGCTCCTACGAGCAGTACTTC CASSHRSLADSSYEQYF
- TRBJ2-3 - TRBV5-4 TGTGCCAGCAGCAATGGGGGCCGGGAAATAGCAGATACGCAGTATTTT CASSNGGREIADTQYF
TRBD2 TRBJ2-7 - TRBV7-9 TGTGCCAGCAGCCCCGGGACTACTACCTACGAGCAGTACTTC CASSPGTTTYEQYF
- TRBJ1-4 - TRBV19 TGTGCCAGTAGTATAGCGTTGGAAAGAGGTGAAAAACTGTTTTTT CASSIALERGEKLFF
- TRBJ2-3 - TRBV2 TGTGCCACCTTCTCTAGAGGGCGCACAGATACGCAGTATTTT CATFSRGRTDTQYF